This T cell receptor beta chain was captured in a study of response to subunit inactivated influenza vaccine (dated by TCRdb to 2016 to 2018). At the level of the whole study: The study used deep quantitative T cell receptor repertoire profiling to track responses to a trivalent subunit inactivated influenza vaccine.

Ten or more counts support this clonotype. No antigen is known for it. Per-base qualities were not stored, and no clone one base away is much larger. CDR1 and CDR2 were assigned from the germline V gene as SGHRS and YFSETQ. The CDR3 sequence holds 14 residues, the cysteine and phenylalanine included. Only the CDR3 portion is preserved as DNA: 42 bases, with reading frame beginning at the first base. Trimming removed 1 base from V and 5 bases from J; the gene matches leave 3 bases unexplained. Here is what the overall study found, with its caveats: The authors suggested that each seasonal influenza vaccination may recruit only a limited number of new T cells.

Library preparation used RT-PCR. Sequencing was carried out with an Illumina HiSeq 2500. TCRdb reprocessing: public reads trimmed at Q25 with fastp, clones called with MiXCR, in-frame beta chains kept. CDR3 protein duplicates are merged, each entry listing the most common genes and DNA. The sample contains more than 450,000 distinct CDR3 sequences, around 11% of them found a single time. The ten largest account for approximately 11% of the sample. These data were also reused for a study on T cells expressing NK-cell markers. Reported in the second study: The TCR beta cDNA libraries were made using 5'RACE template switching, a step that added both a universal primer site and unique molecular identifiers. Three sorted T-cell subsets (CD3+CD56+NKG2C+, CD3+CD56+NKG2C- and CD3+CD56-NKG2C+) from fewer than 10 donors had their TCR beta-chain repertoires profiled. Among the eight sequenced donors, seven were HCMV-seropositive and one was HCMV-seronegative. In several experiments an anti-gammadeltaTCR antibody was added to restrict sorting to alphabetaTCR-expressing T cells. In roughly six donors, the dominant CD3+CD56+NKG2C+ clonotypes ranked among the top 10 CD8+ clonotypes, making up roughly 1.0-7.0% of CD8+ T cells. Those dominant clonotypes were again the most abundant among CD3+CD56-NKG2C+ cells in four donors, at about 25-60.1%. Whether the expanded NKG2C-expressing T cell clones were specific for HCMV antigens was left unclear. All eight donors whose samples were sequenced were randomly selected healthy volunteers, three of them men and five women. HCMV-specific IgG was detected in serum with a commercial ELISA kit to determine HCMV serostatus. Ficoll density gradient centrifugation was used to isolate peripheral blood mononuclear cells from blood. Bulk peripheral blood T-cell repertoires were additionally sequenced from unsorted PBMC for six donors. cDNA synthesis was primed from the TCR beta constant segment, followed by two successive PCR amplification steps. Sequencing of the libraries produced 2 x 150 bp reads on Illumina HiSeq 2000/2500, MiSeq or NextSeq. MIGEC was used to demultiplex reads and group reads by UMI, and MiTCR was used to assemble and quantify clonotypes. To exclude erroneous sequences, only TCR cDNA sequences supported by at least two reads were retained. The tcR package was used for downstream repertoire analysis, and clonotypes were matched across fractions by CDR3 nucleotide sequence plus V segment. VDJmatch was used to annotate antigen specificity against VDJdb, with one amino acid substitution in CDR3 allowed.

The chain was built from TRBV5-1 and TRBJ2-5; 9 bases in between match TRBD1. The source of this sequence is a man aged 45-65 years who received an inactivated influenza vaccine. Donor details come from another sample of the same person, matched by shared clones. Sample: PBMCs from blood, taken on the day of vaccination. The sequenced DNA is TGCGCCAGCAGCTTGTGGACAGGGGACGAGACCCAGTACTTC. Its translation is CASSLWTGDETQYF.